The source of this T cell receptor (beta chain) is a study of blood T cell repertoires in COVID-19. Study as a whole: PBMCs, B-cell-depleted T cells, or T cells were the source of the cDNA or gDNA that made up the material.

As handled by the study authors: It was from reference gene primer amplification that nucleated cell counts were estimated. Assay: immunoSEQ multiplex PCR; the TCRdb copy retains only in-frame clones and omits some. V, J and clone size are those of that table, while D and trimming were read from the DNA. This sample carries about 300,000 clones, around nine tenths of them seen once, and the ten largest clones take about 4.2%. V was shortened by 2 bases and J by 4 bases, with 11 bases between the two germline ends. CDR1 and CDR2 (germline): SNHLY, FYNNEI. The CDR3 consists of 14 residues. Sequences were obtained from peripheral blood. This sequence originates from a man between 35 and 55 years old with acute or convalescent COVID-19. V gene TRBV2 combines with J gene TRBJ1-1; a weak D match, TRBD1 (5 bases). The CDR3 reads CASSERGRVTEAFF. The CDR3 DNA is TGTGCCAGCAGTGAAAGGGGCAGGGTCACTGAAGCTTTCTTT. Using reference TRBV2 and TRBJ1-1 for the parts outside the CDR3, the full variable domain is EPEVTQTPSHQVTQMGQEVILRCVPISNHLYFYWYRQILGQKVEFLVSFYNNEISEKSEIFDDQFSVERPDGSNFTLKIRSTKLEDSAMYFCASSERGRVTEAFFGQGTRLTVV.